The 19 T cell receptor beta chains below come from one sample, sequenced in a study of cytomegalovirus exposure and HLA in healthy donors. Both 60 Vbeta primers and 13 Jbeta primers went into the PCR. Clones were sequenced by immunoSEQ multiplex PCR, and TCRdb holds only the in-frame ones, with some missing. The top ten hold roughly 2% of the sample, which has roughly 140,000 clones, about four fifths seen once. The sequencing sample was made of PBMCs. The receptors derive from a man younger than 40 in good health and CMV-seronegative.

This clone came up a few times. The rearrangement uses TRBV6-5 and TRBJ2-3; maybe TRBD2 (5 bases). The CDR3 covers 12 residues. The V end was cut by 2 bases, the J end by 5 bases, with 5 bases between. CDR1 and CDR2 (germline): MNHEY, SVGAGI. CDR3 nucleotides: TGTGCCAGCAGTTACGAGGGAGATACGCAGTATTTT. Translating gives CASSYEGDTQYF.

This rearrangement joins TRBV4-1 to TRBJ2-7; 7 bases align to TRBD1. This CDR3 is built from 16 residues. Germline CDR1 is MGHRA and CDR2 is YSYEKL. J was trimmed by 6 bases and V by 0 bases; bases with no gene match: 11. CDR3 DNA sequence: TGCGCCAGCAGCCAAGATCTTAGGGGGCCAGGGGTCGAGCAGTACTTC. Amino acid sequence: CASSQDLRGPGVEQYF.

V and J are TRBV7-3 and TRBJ2-7; possibly TRBD1 for D (6 bases). The ends were cut back, 0 bases at V and 7 bases at J, with 10 bases in the middle. The CDR3 extends over 13 amino acids. Germline V gene lookup returns CDR1 SGHTA and CDR2 FQGTGA. The CDR3 spells CASSLTARGEQYF. The CDR3 DNA reads as TGTGCCAGCAGCTTAACAGCTAGGGGGGAGCAGTACTTC. Using reference TRBV7-3 and TRBJ2-7 for the parts outside the CDR3, the full variable domain is GAGVSQTPSNKVTEKGKYVELRCDPISGHTALYWYRQSLGQGPEFLIYFQGTGAADDSGLPNDRFFAVRPEGSVSTLKIQRTERGDSAVYLCASSLTARGEQYFGPGTRLTVT.

The rearrangement links TRBV6-1 to TRBJ2-3; D is perhaps TRBD1 (5 bases). V shed 4 bases and J shed 5 bases, with 10 bases lying between them. The length of the CDR3 is 13 residues. Germline V gene data show CDR1 as MNHNS and CDR2 as SASEGT. The CDR3 is CASSVEDRDTQYF. CDR3 DNA: TGTGCCAGCAGTGTAGAAGACAGAGATACGCAGTATTTT.

The genes are TRBV14 and TRBJ2-7, with a weak D call TRBD2 (5 bases). Germline-derived CDR1 and CDR2 are SGHDN and FVKESK. V dropped 4 bases and J dropped 0 bases, with 16 bases sitting between them. The CDR3 has 16 residues. CDR3 residues: CASSPRGQHYSYEQYF. The DNA for the CDR3 is TGTGCCAGCAGCCCCCGAGGGCAGCACTACTCCTACGAGCAGTACTTC.

This sequence joins TRBV28 and TRBJ2-3; TRBD1 aligns across 8 bases. Unmatched junction bases numbered 8, after V lost 5 bases and J lost 4 bases. CDR3 length: 15 amino acids. Germline assignment: CDR1 MDHEN and CDR2 SYDVKM. Here the CDR3 reads CASSPRTGQADTQYF. The CDR3 DNA reads TGTGCCAGCAGTCCACGGACAGGGCAAGCAGATACGCAGTATTTT. The variable domain in full, with the rest retrieved from reference TRBV28 and TRBJ2-3, is DVKVTQSSRYLVKRTGEKVFLECVQDMDHENMFWYRQDPGLGLRLIYFSYDVKMKEKGDIPEGYSVSREKKERFSLILESASTNQTSMYLCASSPRTGQADTQYFGPGTRLTVL.

CDR3 bases: TGTGCCTGGACAGGGAACTTGATAACAGATACGCAGTATTTT. It yields the protein CAWTGNLITDTQYF. The chain carries TRBV30 and TRBJ2-3; maybe TRBD1 (5 bases). CDR3 length: 14 amino acids. The V end was cut by 4 bases, the J end by 3 bases, with 14 bases between. Germline CDR1 GTSNPN, CDR2 SVGIG (reference sequence).

The gene calls are TRBV6-1 and TRBJ1-5; 7 nucleotides line up with TRBD1. CDR3 length: 12 amino acids. Germline CDR1 reads MNHNS; CDR2 reads SASEGT. J lost 5 bases, V lost 6 bases, and 1 base had no gene match. The CDR3 spells CASRTGDQPQHF. CDR3 nucleotides: TGTGCCAGCAGAACAGGGGATCAGCCCCAGCATTTT.

This chain links TRBV6-1 with TRBJ2-4; D possibly corresponds to TRBD1 (5 bases). CDR3 size: 19 residues. V lost 3 bases, J lost 2 bases, and 23 bases lay in between. CDR1 MNHNS and CDR2 SASEGT come from the germline V gene. In nucleotides, the CDR3 is TGTGCCAGCAGTGAGGCCGGTCTCACACGAAGGGGTCCCAAAAACATTCAGTACTTC. Amino acid sequence: CASSEAGLTRRGPKNIQYF.

This chain joins TRBV12-5 and TRBJ2-5, with 11 bases that match TRBD1. The better agreement between TRBJ2-7 and the DNA end casts doubt on the J call. Germline V gene lookup returns CDR1 LGHNT and CDR2 FRNRAP. The CDR3 has 15 amino acids. This chain's CDR3 is CASGSRTGGFYEQYF. CDR3 bases: TGTGCTAGTGGTTCCAGGACAGGGGGCTTCTACGAGCAGTACTTC.

This chain connects TRBV9 to TRBJ2-3, with 8 bases matching TRBD2. Germline values: CDR1 SGDLS, CDR2 YYNGEE. The CDR3 totals 15 residues. With 0 bases clipped from V and 5 bases from J, the junction kept 5 bases outside the gene matches. CDR3 residues: CASSVGTAGGDTQYF. CDR3 in DNA: TGTGCCAGCAGCGTAGGCACGGCGGGAGGAGATACGCAGTATTTT. Filled out from reference TRBV9 and TRBJ2-3, the complete variable domain reads DSGVTQTPKHLITATGQRVTLRCSPRSGDLSVYWYQQSLDQGLQFLIQYYNGEERAKGNILERFSAQQFPDLHSELNLSSLELGDSALYFCASSVGTAGGDTQYFGPGTRLTVL.

The V gene is TRBV6-1, the J gene TRBJ2-3; D uncertain. Germline CDR1 MNHNS, CDR2 SASEGT. CDR3 length: 15 amino acids. The ends were cut back, 1 base at V and 2 bases at J, with 10 bases in the middle. The DNA for the CDR3 is TGTGCCAGCAGTGAAGTCGCACAGATCACAGATACGCAGTATTTT. It is translated as CASSEVAQITDTQYF.

This sequence joins TRBV4-1 and TRBJ2-5, with D unresolved. The end of the DNA aligns better with TRBJ2-7, so the J call may be wrong. The CDR3 runs to 14 residues. Germline V lookup: CDR1 MGHRA, CDR2 YSYEKL. The CDR3 loop is CASSSELSFGEQYF. In nucleotides, the CDR3 is TGCGCCAGCAGCTCGGAGCTGTCCTTTGGCGAGCAGTACTTC.

The CDR3 region is CASSESSSGGGSTDTQYF. Here the CDR3 DNA reads TGCGCCAGCAGTGAGTCGTCTAGCGGGGGGGGGAGCACAGATACGCAGTATTTT. This chain joins TRBV10-1 and TRBJ2-3, with 12 bases identical to TRBD2. Germline CDR1 WNHNN, CDR2 SYGVQD (reference sequence). This CDR3 has 18 residues. After removal of 0 bases from V and 0 bases from J, the junction contained 4 bases not matched to a gene.

This clone was observed a single time. The J gene is TRBJ2-7, the V gene TRBV27, with 9 bases matching TRBD1. With V trimmed by 5 bases and J by 3 bases, 8 bases remained unmatched. Germline V gene data show CDR1 as MNHEY and CDR2 as SMNVEV (reference sequence). This CDR3 is 15 amino acids long. CDR3 coding DNA: TGTGCCAGCAGTGCCGCCGGGACAGGGCTCTACGAGCAGTACTTC. It is translated as CASSAAGTGLYEQYF.

This chain connects TRBV7-8 to TRBJ2-1; 9 positions agree with TRBD2. The CDR3 is 20 amino acids. Germline loops: CDR1 SGHVS, CDR2 FQNEAQ. V trimming: 2 bases; J trimming: 5 bases; junction bases outside the gene matches: 19. The CDR3 here is CASSLPEGAGGPSGDNEQFF. The CDR3 DNA sequence: TGTGCCAGCAGCTTACCGGAAGGGGCGGGAGGGCCCAGCGGGGACAATGAGCAGTTCTTC.

The CDR3 coding sequence is TGTGCCAGCAGTTACACGCAGGGGATGCAGCCCCAGCATTTT. Translating it yields CASSYTQGMQPQHF. The chain is built from TRBV6-5 and TRBJ1-5; weak D call: TRBD1 (6 bases). Trimming took 2 bases from V and 7 from J, leaving 12 bases between them. This CDR3 has 14 residues. Germline V gene data show CDR1 as MNHEY and CDR2 as SVGAGI.

The chain links TRBV19 to TRBJ1-1; 8 nucleotides agree with TRBD1. The CDR3 extends over 17 amino acids. V dropped 4 bases and J dropped 2; count of bases not matched to a gene: 12. Germline CDR1 and CDR2: LNHDA and SQIVND (reference sequence). The DNA for the CDR3 is TGTGCCAGTAGTAACCCGGGCTCGGCAGGGGGCAACACTGAAGCTTTCTTT. This sequence encodes CASSNPGSAGGNTEAFF.

The CDR3 loop is CASTSLAGFNQPQHF. In DNA, the CDR3 is TGTGCCAGTACCTCCTTAGCCGGGTTTAATCAGCCCCAGCATTTT. The chain combines TRBV19 with TRBJ1-5; D is undetermined. CDR1 LNHDA and CDR2 SQIVND come from the germline V gene (reference sequence). V lost 7 bases, J lost 4 bases, and 17 bases lay in between. The CDR3 spans 15 residues.